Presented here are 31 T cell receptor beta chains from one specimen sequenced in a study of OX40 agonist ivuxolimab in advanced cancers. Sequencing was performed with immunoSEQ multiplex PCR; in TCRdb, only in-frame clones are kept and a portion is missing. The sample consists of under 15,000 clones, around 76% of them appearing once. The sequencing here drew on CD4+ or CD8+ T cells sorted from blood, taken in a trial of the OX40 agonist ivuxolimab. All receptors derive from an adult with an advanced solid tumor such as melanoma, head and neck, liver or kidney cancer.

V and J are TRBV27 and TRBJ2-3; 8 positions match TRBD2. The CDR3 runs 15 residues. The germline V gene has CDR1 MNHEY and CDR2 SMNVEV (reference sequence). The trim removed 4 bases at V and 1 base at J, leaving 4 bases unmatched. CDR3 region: CASSSDGGGTDTQYF. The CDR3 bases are TGTGCCAGCAGTTCCGACGGGGGGGGCACAGATACGCAGTATTTT.

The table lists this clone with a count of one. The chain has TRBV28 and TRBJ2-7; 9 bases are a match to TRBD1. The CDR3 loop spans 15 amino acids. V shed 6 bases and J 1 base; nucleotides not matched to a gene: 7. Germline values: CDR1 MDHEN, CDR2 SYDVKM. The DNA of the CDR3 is TGTGCCAGCAGCTCCCTGGACAGGGGTTCCTACGAGCAGTACTTC. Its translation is CASSSLDRGSYEQYF.

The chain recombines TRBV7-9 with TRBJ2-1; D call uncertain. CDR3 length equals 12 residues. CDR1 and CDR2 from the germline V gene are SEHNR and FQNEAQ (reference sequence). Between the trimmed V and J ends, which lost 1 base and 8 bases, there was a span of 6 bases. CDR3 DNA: TGTGCCAGCAGCTTAGTCCTGGATGAGCAGTTCTTC. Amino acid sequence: CASSLVLDEQFF.

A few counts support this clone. The CDR3 is CASSLVGNTEAFF. CDR3 DNA: TGTGCCAGCAGCTTAGTGGGTAACACTGAAGCTTTCTTT. The chain links TRBV13 to TRBJ1-1; D is unclear. V gave up 1 base and J gave up 2 bases, with 5 bases separating them. CDR1 is PRHDT and CDR2 is FYEKMQ in the germline V gene (reference sequence). The CDR3 is 13 amino acids.

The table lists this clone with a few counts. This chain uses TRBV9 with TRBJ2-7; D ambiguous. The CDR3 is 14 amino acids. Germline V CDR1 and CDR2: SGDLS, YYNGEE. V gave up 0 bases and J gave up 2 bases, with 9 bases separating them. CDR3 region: CASSVDGGAYEQYF. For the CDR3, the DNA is TGTGCCAGCAGCGTAGACGGCGGTGCCTACGAGCAGTACTTC.

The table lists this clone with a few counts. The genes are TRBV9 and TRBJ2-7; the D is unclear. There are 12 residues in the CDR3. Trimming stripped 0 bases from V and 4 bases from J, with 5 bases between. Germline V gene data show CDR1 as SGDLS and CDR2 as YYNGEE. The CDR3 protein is CASSVDGYEQYF. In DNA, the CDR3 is TGTGCCAGCAGCGTAGATGGATACGAGCAGTACTTC.

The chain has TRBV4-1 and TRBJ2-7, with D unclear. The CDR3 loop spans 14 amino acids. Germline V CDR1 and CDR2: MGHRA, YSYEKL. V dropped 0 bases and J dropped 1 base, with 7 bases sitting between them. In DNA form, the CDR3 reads TGCGCCAGCAGCCAAGAGCTAGGGTCCTACGAGCAGTACTTC. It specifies CASSQELGSYEQYF.

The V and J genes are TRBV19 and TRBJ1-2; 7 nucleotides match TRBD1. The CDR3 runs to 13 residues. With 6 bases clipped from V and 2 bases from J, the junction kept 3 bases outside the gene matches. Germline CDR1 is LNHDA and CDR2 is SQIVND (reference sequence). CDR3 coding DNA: TGTGCCAGTAGCAAACAGGGGAACTATGGCTACACCTTC. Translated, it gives CASSKQGNYGYTF. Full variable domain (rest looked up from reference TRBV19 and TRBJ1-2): DGGITQSPKYLFRKEGQNVTLSCEQNLNHDAMYWYRQDPGQGLRLIYYSQIVNDFQKGDIAEGYSVSREKKESFPLTVTSAQKNPTAFYLCASSKQGNYGYTFGSGTRLTVV.

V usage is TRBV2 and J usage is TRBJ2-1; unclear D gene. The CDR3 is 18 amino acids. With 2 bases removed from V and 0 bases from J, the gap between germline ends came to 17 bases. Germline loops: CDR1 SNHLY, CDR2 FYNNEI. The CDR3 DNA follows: TGTGCCAGCAGTGAATTATCCCCTAGTGCGACCTCCTACAATGAGCAGTTCTTC. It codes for CASSELSPSATSYNEQFF.

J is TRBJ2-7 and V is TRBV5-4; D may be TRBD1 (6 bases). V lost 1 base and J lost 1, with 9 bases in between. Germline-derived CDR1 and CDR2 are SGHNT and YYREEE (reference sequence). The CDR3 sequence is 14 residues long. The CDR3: CASSLFQGSYEQYF. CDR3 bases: TGTGCCAGCAGCTTGTTCCAGGGGTCCTACGAGCAGTACTTC.

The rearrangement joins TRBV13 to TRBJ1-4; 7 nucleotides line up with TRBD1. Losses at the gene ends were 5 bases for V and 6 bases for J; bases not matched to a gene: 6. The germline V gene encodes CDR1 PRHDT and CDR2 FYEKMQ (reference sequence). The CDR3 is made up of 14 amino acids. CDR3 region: CASSPFQGDEKLFF. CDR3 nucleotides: TGTGCCAGCAGCCCCTTCCAGGGGGATGAAAAACTGTTTTTT.

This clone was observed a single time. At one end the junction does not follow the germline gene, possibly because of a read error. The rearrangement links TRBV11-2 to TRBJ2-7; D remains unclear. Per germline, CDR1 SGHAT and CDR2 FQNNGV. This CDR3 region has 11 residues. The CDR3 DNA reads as TGTGCCAGCAGCGAGACCCCACGGATGAACTTC. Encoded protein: CASSETPRMNF. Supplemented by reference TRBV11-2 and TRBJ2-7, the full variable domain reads EAGVAQSPRYKIIEKRQSVAFWCNPISGHATLYWYQQILGQGPKLLIQFQNNGVVDDSQLPKDRFSAERLKGVDSTLKIQPAKLEDSAVYLCASSETPRMNFGPGTRLTVT.

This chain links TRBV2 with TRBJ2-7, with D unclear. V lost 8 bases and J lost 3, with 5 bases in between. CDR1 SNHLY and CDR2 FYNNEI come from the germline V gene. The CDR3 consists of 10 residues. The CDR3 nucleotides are TGTGCCAGCTCAGACTACGAGCAGTACTTC. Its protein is CASSDYEQYF.

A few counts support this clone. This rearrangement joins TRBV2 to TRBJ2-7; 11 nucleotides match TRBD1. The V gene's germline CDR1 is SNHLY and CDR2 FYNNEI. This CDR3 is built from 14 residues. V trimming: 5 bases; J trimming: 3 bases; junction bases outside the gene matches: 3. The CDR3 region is CASSFGTGGYEQYF. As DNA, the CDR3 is TGTGCCAGCAGTTTCGGGACAGGGGGCTACGAGCAGTACTTC.

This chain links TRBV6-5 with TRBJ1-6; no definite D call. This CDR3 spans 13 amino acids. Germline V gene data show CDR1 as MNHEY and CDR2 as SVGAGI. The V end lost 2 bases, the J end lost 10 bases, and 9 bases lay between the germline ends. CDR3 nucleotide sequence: TGTGCCAGCAGTTACCAAAGGAACTCACCCCTCCACTTT. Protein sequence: CASSYQRNSPLHF.

The CDR3 DNA reads TGTGCCAGCAGTCCTCATAGCAGGATCGACACCGGGGAGCTGTTTTTT. It translates to CASSPHSRIDTGELFF. The chain links TRBV27 to TRBJ2-2; D unclear. The germline V gene encodes CDR1 MNHEY and CDR2 SMNVEV (reference sequence). The CDR3 is 16 residues long. Trimming shortened V by 5 bases and J by 3 bases, and 16 bases separated the two germline ends.

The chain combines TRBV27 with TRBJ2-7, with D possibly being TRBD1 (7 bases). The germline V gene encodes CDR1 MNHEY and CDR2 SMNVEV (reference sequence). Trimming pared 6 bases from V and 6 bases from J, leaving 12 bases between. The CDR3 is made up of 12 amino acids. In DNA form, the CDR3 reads TGTGCCAGCAGGCAGGGGGGTGGCGAGCAGTACTTC. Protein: CASRQGGGEQYF.

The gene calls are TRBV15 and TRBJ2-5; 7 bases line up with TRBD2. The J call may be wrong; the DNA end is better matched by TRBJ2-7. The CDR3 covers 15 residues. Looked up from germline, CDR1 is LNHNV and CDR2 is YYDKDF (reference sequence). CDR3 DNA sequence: TGTGCCACCAGCAGAGGGCGGGAGAAGAGAGCCGAGCAGTACTTC. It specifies CATSRGREKRAEQYF.

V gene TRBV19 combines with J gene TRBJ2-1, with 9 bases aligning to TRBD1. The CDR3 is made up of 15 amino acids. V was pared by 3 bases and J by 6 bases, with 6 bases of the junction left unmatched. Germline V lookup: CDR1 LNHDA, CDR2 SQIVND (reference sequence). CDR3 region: CASSMGGTGINEQFF. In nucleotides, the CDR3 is TGTGCCAGTAGTATGGGAGGGACAGGGATCAATGAGCAGTTCTTC.

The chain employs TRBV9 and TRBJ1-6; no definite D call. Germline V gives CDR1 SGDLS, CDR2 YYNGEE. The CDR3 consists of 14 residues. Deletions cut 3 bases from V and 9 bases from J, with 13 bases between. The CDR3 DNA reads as TGTGCCAGCAGCGCGACAAGCTTAGCTTCACCCCTCCACTTT. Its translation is CASSATSLASPLHF.

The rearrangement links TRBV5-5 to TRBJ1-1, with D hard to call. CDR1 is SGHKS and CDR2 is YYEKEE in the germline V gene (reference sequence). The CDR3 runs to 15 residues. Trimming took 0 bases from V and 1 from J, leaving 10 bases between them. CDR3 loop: CASSLAAGGNTEAFF. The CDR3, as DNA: TGTGCCAGCAGCTTGGCCGCGGGAGGGAACACTGAAGCTTTCTTT.

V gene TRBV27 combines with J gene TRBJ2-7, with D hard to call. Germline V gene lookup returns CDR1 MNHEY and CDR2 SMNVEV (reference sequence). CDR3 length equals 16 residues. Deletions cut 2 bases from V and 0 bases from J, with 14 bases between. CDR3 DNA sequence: TGTGCCAGCAGTTTAGTAGCACCACCAGTCTCCTACGAGCAGTACTTC. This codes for CASSLVAPPVSYEQYF.

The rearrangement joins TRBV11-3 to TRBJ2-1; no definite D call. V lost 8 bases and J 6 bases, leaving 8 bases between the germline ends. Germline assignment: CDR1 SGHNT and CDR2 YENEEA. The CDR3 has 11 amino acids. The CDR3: CASSLGNEQFF. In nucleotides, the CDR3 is TGTGCCAGCTCCCTCGGCAATGAGCAGTTCTTC.

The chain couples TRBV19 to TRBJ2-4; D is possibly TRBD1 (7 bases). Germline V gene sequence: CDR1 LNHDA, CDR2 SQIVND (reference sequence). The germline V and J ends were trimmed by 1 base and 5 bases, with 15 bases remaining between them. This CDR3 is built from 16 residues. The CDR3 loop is CASSIGGGGLQNIQYF. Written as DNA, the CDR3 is TGTGCCAGTAGTATAGGAGGAGGGGGCCTCCAAAACATTCAGTACTTC.

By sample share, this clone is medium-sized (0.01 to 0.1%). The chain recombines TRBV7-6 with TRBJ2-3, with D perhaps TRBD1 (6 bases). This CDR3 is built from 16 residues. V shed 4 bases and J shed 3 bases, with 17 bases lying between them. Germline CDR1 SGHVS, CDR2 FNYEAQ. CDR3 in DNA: TGTGCCAGCAGCTCGAGGGCAGGGGTTGAAACAGATACGCAGTATTTT. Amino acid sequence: CASSSRAGVETDTQYF. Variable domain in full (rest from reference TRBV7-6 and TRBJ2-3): GAGVSQSPRYKVTKRGQDVALRCDPISGHVSLYWYRQALGQGPEFLTYFNYEAQQDKSGLPNDRFSAERPEGSISTLTIQRTEQRDSAMYRCASSSRAGVETDTQYFGPGTRLTVL.

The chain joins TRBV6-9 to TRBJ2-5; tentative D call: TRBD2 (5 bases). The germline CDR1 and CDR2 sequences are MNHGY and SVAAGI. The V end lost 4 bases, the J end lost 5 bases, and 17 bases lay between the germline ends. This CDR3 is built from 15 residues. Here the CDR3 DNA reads TGTGCCAGCAGTTCCCGCCGAGGAAGGGAGGAGACCCAGTACTTC. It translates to CASSSRRGREETQYF.

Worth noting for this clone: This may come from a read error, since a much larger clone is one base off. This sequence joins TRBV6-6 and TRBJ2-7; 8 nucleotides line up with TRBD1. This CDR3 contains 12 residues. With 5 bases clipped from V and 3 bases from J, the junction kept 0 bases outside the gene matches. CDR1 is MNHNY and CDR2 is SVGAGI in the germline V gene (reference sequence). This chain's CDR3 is CASSGQGYEQYF. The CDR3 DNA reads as TGTGCCAGCAGTGGACAGGGCTACGAGCAGTACTTC.

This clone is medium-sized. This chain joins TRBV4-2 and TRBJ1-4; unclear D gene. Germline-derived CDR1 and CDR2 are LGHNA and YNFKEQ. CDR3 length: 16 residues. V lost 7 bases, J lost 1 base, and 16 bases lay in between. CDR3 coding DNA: TGTGCCAGCACCACGTGGCACGAGGAAACTAATGAAAAACTGTTTTTT. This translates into CASTTWHEETNEKLFF.

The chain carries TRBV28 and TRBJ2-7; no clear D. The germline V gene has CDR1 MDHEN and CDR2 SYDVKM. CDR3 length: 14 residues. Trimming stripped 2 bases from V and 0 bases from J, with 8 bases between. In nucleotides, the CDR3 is TGTGCCAGCAGTTTACGTCTTAACTCCTACGAGCAGTACTTC. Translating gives CASSLRLNSYEQYF.

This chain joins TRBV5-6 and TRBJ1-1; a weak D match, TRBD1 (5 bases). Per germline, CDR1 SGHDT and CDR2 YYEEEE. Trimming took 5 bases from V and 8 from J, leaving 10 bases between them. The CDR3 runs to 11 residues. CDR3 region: CASRGPGEAFF. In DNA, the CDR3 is TGTGCCAGCAGGGGTCCAGGGGAAGCTTTCTTT.

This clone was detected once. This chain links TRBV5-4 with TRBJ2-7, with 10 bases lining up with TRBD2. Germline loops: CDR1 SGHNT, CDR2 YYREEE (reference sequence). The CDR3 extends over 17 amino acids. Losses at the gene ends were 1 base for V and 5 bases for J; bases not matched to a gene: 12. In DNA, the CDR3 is TGTGCCAGCAGCTTGCGGATAAACCCAGCGGGGGGGCACGAGCAGTACTTC. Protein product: CASSLRINPAGGHEQYF.